This T cell receptor beta chain was recovered during a study of T-cell reconstitution after alpha-beta-depleted transplantation in children. Overall study results and limits: T-cell numbers and diversity one year post-transplant derived largely from freshly generated T cells. For some patients, TCRbeta diversity was high at day 60 because of recipient T cells and thymic progenitors that survived. Reportedly, alpha-beta T cells present about two months post-transplant originated from several hundred expanded clones of graft origin.

A remark on this clonotype: As yet, its antigen is unknown.

As it was prepared, the TCRbeta library received unique molecular identifiers. In TCRdb, the PCR reads were re-called with MiXCR into one record per CDR3 protein. The table includes hundreds of thousands of distinct CDR3 sequences, roughly 15% detected once. V lost 6 bases and J lost 4, with 15 bases in between. This CDR3 is 13 amino acids long. Germline CDR1 reads DFQATT; CDR2 reads SNEGSKA (reference sequence). This clonotype was obtained from a male patient aged 10-17 years who had a stem cell transplant for acute lymphoblastic leukemia, so the T cells may come from the graft donor. This chain connects TRBV20-1 to TRBJ1-2; unclear D gene. This specimen consisted of PBMCs, mostly from graft donor cells, obtained 360 days after TCRalphabeta/CD19-depleted stem cell transplant. Written as DNA, the CDR3 is TGCAGTGCCCCTCCCCCAGCCAGCTATGGCTACACCTTC. Its protein product is CSAPPPASYGYTF.